The 17 T cell receptor beta chains in this list originate from one sample, sequenced in a study of shared clonotypes between healthy human individuals. The table came from immunoSEQ multiplex PCR; TCRdb's copy has only in-frame clones and leaves some out. The data hold about a million clones, with approximately 76% observed a single time. The source material was memory CD4+ T cells sorted from blood. Subset of the sample: CD45RA-negative fraction. These receptor sequences come from a young man in good health.

The chain links TRBV7-8 to TRBJ2-5, with TRBD2 identical over 9 bases. This CDR3 has 15 amino acids. Germline V gives CDR1 SGHVS, CDR2 FQNEAQ. Losses at the gene ends were 8 bases for V and 0 bases for J; bases not matched to a gene: 7. CDR3 sequence reads: CASLVVAGDQETQYF. Here the CDR3 DNA reads TGTGCCAGCCTCGTGGTAGCGGGGGACCAAGAGACCCAGTACTTC.

This chain joins TRBV12-5 and TRBJ2-5; 8 bases map to TRBD1. Germline-derived CDR1 and CDR2 are LGHNT and FRNRAP. The CDR3 has 16 amino acids. The ends lost 6 bases at V and 5 bases at J; junction bases unmatched: 14. The CDR3 coding sequence is TGTGCTAGTGGCCCAGGTGCAGGGGGCCGTGGGGAGACCCAGTACTTC. This sequence encodes CASGPGAGGRGETQYF.

The rearrangement uses TRBV5-4 and TRBJ1-3; D unresolved. V shed 4 bases and J shed 7 bases, with 21 bases lying between them. CDR3 length: 16 amino acids. Germline values: CDR1 SGHNT, CDR2 YYREEE (reference sequence). CDR3: CASSQSTPTVKNTIYF. In DNA form, the CDR3 reads TGTGCCAGCAGCCAATCCACCCCCACAGTTAAGAACACCATATATTTT. Using reference TRBV5-4 and TRBJ1-3 for the parts outside the CDR3, the full variable domain is ETGVTQSPTHLIKTRGQQVTLRCSSQSGHNTVSWYQQALGQGPQFIFQYYREEENGRGNFPPRFSGLQFPNYSSELNVNALELDDSALYLCASSQSTPTVKNTIYFGEGSWLTVV.

The genes are TRBV5-1 and TRBJ2-1, with 9 positions matching TRBD2. This CDR3 spans 15 amino acids. Germline values: CDR1 SGHRS, CDR2 YFSETQ. Trimming took 2 bases from V and 7 from J; bases not matched to a gene: 7. CDR3 loop: CASSLRLAEVNEQFF. In DNA form, the CDR3 reads TGCGCCAGCAGCTTACGACTAGCGGAGGTAAATGAGCAGTTCTTC.

The J gene is TRBJ1-4, the V gene TRBV19; TRBD1 matches at 7 bases. The CDR3 contains 14 residues. Trimming cost V 6 bases and J 7 bases; bases outside gene matches: 8. CDR1 and CDR2 from the germline V gene are LNHDA and SQIVND (reference sequence). In nucleotides, the CDR3 is TGTGCCAGTAGAGTACGACAGGGTGGTGAAAAACTGTTTTTT. It is translated as CASRVRQGGEKLFF.

This chain uses TRBV28 with TRBJ1-1; tentative D call: TRBD1 (5 bases). Trimming shortened V by 9 bases and J by 1 base, and 21 bases separated the two germline ends. Germline-derived CDR1 and CDR2 are MDHEN and SYDVKM. The CDR3 covers 16 residues. CDR3 in amino acids: CASPSRLPGGNTEAFF. DNA for the CDR3: TGTGCCAGTCCAAGCCGTCTTCCTGGGGGGAACACTGAAGCTTTCTTT.

The V gene is TRBV30, the J gene TRBJ1-3; D is perhaps TRBD1 (6 bases). Trimming removed 2 bases from V and 10 bases from J, with 9 bases in between. The CDR3 consists of 11 residues. Germline V gene data show CDR1 as GTSNPN and CDR2 as SVGIG (reference sequence). CDR3 in DNA: TGTGCCTGGAGTACTGACAGGACCATATATTTT. This gives the protein CAWSTDRTIYF.

The CDR3, as DNA: TGTGCCAGCAGTCAATATCGGGACAGTAACTATGGCTACACCTTC. Translated: CASSQYRDSNYGYTF. The chain is built from TRBV6-5 and TRBJ1-2; 7 bases are a match to TRBD1. V shed 5 bases and J 1 base; nucleotides not matched to a gene: 7. CDR3 length: 15 amino acids. Per the germline V gene, CDR1 is MNHEY and CDR2 is SVGAGI.

The DNA for the CDR3 is TGTGCCAGTAGTATCACCACACGGGCTTTCTTT. Amino acid sequence: CASSITTRAFF. The chain combines TRBV19 with TRBJ1-1; D gene unclear. V lost 3 bases and J lost 11, with 10 bases in between. The CDR3 spans 11 residues. In germline, CDR1 is LNHDA, CDR2 SQIVND (reference sequence). Full variable domain (remainder filled in from reference TRBV19 and TRBJ1-1): DGGITQSPKYLFRKEGQNVTLSCEQNLNHDAMYWYRQDPGQGLRLIYYSQIVNDFQKGDIAEGYSVSREKKESFPLTVTSAQKNPTAFYLCASSITTRAFFGQGTRLTVV.

Of note for this clone: The same CDR3 can be traced to other DNA sequences in this sample. V and J are TRBV18 and TRBJ2-7; either TRBD1 or TRBD2 may supply D (5 bases each). Germline CDR1 is KGHSH and CDR2 is LQKENI. The CDR3 has 14 amino acids. Trimming left V 3 bases short and J 3 bases short, with 12 bases between. Here the CDR3 reads CASSPPGRSYEQYF. CDR3 nucleotide sequence: TGTGCCAGCTCACCTCCGGGACGTAGCTACGAGCAGTACTTC.

J is TRBJ1-5 and V is TRBV5-1; TRBD1 matches at 9 bases. The CDR3 extends over 16 amino acids. Germline-derived CDR1 and CDR2 are SGHRS and YFSETQ. Losses at the gene ends were 0 bases for V and 4 bases for J; bases not matched to a gene: 5. This CDR3 is CASSLDPGQGNQPQHF. The CDR3 coding sequence is TGCGCCAGCAGCTTGGATCCAGGACAGGGGAATCAGCCCCAGCATTTT.

This clone was recorded many times. The chain couples TRBV9 to TRBJ2-3; 7 nucleotides match TRBD1. Germline V lookup: CDR1 SGDLS, CDR2 YYNGEE. V lost 4 bases, J lost 2 bases, and 10 bases stayed unmatched. The CDR3 consists of 16 residues. The chain's CDR3 is CASSLRQGTTTDTQYF. Written as DNA, the CDR3 is TGTGCCAGCAGCCTGCGACAGGGTACTACCACAGATACGCAGTATTTT.

The chain is built from TRBV6-1 and TRBJ1-1; D possibly corresponds to TRBD1 (6 bases). The CDR3 length is 14 residues. From germline, CDR1 is MNHNS and CDR2 SASEGT. Trimming took off 4 bases at V and 10 bases at J, with 19 bases between the two ends. The CDR3 DNA reads TGTGCCAGCAGTGGAGTAGTAGGGGGAGAGGGAGCTTTCTTT. Its translation is CASSGVVGGEGAFF.

The chain is built from TRBV5-1 and TRBJ2-5; D is unclear. V was clipped by 1 base and J by 2 bases, with 6 bases between them. Germline CDR1 is SGHRS and CDR2 is YFSETQ. This CDR3 is 13 amino acids long. For the CDR3, the DNA is TGCGCCAGCAGCTTGTACTTTCAAGAGACCCAGTACTTC. Translating it yields CASSLYFQETQYF.

J is TRBJ2-3 and V is TRBV19; D is unresolved. Deletions cut 6 bases from V and 7 bases from J, with 11 bases between. Germline CDR1 LNHDA, CDR2 SQIVND (reference sequence). The CDR3 loop spans 12 amino acids. CDR3 amino acids: CASSTKGNTQYF. The CDR3, as DNA: TGTGCCAGTAGCACGAAGGGTAATACGCAGTATTTT.

This clone is a singleton in its sample. The chain employs TRBV5-6 and TRBJ2-5; 7 positions agree with TRBD1. In germline, CDR1 is SGHDT, CDR2 YYEEEE. There are 15 residues in the CDR3. V dropped 3 bases and J dropped 5; count of bases not matched to a gene: 10. CDR3 nucleotide sequence: TGTGCCAGCAGCTACAACAGGGGCCGTGGGGAGACCCAGTACTTC. It translates to CASSYNRGRGETQYF.

The chain employs TRBV5-4 and TRBJ2-7, with D possibly called TRBD1 or TRBD2 (5 bases each). This CDR3 contains 14 residues. V was pared by 0 bases and J by 3 bases, with 10 bases between. Per germline, CDR1 SGHNT and CDR2 YYREEE (reference sequence). Written as DNA, the CDR3 is TGTGCCAGCAGCTTGGACACTAGGGGCTACGAGCAGTACTTC. Translation gives CASSLDTRGYEQYF.